This TCR beta chain was identified during a study of T cell responses to AZD1222 COVID-19 vaccine. Study outcomes and limitations: White British people made up most donors, females outnumbered males, and clonal diversity was possibly underestimated. No day 14 peak samples; only post-peak repertoires were characterized.

Trimming at V came to 4 bases and at J to 6 bases, leaving 9 bases not matched to a gene. The germline V gene encodes CDR1 SGDLS and CDR2 YYNGEE. The CDR3 has 16 amino acids. Sequencing was performed with immunoSEQ multiplex PCR; in TCRdb, only in-frame clones are kept and a portion is missing. The sample lists 67,000 or so clones, 84% occurring once. About this clone: Its matching antigen is unknown.

Sequenced material: peripheral blood, taken on day 0 of AZD1222 vaccination. The sequence was obtained from an adult in good health. The chain combines TRBV9 with TRBJ1-6; 8 bases are shared with TRBD1. The CDR3 loop is CASSTGQGRGNSPLHF. The CDR3 region has the DNA TGTGCCAGCAGCACCGGACAGGGCCGGGGTAATTCACCCCTCCACTTT.